This is a list of T cell receptor beta chains from one sample in a study of Ad26.COV2.S vaccination and SARS-CoV-2 variants. Data came from immunoSEQ multiplex PCR; TCRdb stores just in-frame clones and leaves some out. The repertoire holds about 370,000 clones, with approximately 89% as singletons. Material: peripheral blood, obtained in a trial of Ad26.COV2.S vaccine versus placebo. The receptors derive from a person between 18 and 65 years old who received the Ad26.COV2.S COVID-19 vaccine or a placebo. The CDR3 runs from the conserved cysteine through the conserved F or W. D genes are given only for firm matches. Clone size is shown for a subset of rows, as once, few, many or a class of expanded clone.

clone size	D gene	V gene	J gene	CDR3 protein	CDR3 DNA
-	-	TRBV2	TRBJ2-1	CASNRLTNNEQFF	TGTGCCAGCAACCGACTAACAAACAATGAGCAGTTCTTC
-	-	TRBV5-5	TRBJ2-5	CASSSSTGTQETQYF	TGTGCCAGCAGCTCCTCTACAGGGACCCAAGAGACCCAGTACTTC
-	-	TRBV5-1	TRBJ2-5	CASSLRSMGQETQYF	TGCGCCAGCAGCTTGCGGTCCATGGGACAAGAGACCCAGTACTTC
few	-	TRBV10-2	TRBJ1-1	CASSESRAGGTEAFF	TGCGCCAGCAGTGAGTCCCGGGCGGGTGGAACTGAAGCTTTCTTT
few	-	TRBV30	TRBJ1-3	CAWSIEGNTIYF	TGTGCCTGGAGTATCGAGGGAAACACCATATATTTT
few	-	TRBV24-1	TRBJ2-1	CATSRENEQFF	TGTGCCACCAGCAGGGAGAATGAGCAGTTCTTC
-	TRBD1	TRBV7-9	TRBJ1-2	CASSLAGQDRSGYTF	TGTGCCAGCAGCTTAGCGGGACAGGACAGGTCTGGCTACACCTTC
-	TRBD1	TRBV3-1/TRBV3-2	TRBJ2-7	CASSRDSYEQYF	TGTGCCAGCAGCCGGGACAGCTACGAGCAGTACTTC
once	TRBD2	TRBV19	TRBJ2-3	CASMPRREKADTQYF	TGTGCCAGTATGCCCCGGCGGGAGAAGGCAGATACGCAGTATTTT
-	-	TRBV27	TRBJ2-7	CASSPHRDYYEQYF	TGTGCCAGCAGTCCTCACAGGGACTACTACGAGCAGTACTTC
-	-	TRBV6-4	TRBJ2-7	CASSDSIRQGSPLYEQYF	TGTGCCAGCAGTGACTCTATCCGGCAGGGGTCTCCCCTGTACGAGCAGTACTTC
-	TRBD1	TRBV19	TRBJ2-7	CASSRTGEYEQYF	TGTGCCAGTAGCAGGACAGGGGAATACGAGCAGTACTTC
-	-	TRBV5-1	TRBJ2-7	CASSLEQGMSYEQYF	TGCGCCAGCAGCTTGGAACAGGGAATGTCCTACGAGCAGTACTTC
-	-	TRBV5-4	TRBJ2-4	CASSPRDSDIQYF	TGTGCCAGCAGCCCGAGGGACTCGGACATTCAGTACTTC
-	-	TRBV19	TRBJ2-2	CASSIYGSTGELFF	TGTGCCAGTAGTATATATGGGAGCACCGGGGAGCTGTTTTTT
-	TRBD2	TRBV5-4	TRBJ2-5	CASSSSGRTWETQYF	TGTGCCAGCAGCTCTAGCGGGAGAACGTGGGAGACCCAGTACTTC
-	TRBD2	TRBV5-1	TRBJ2-1	CASSPPSGGPNEQFF	TGCGCCAGCAGCCCCCCTAGCGGGGGACCCAATGAGCAGTTCTTC
once	TRBD2	TRBV28	TRBJ2-3	CASSFPAGLAGTDTQYF	TGTGCCAGCAGTTTCCCCGCGGGACTAGCGGGAACAGATACGCAGTATTTT
-	-	TRBV30	TRBJ2-3	CAWGETDTQYF	TGTGCCTGGGGAGAGACAGATACGCAGTATTTT
-	-	TRBV19	TRBJ1-5	CASSIVRGVGQPQHF	TGTGCCAGTAGTATAGTAAGGGGTGTCGGTCAGCCCCAGCATTTT
-	TRBD2	TRBV7-8	TRBJ2-3	CASSLGGIMDTQYF	TGTGCCAGCAGCTTGGGAGGGATCATGGATACGCAGTATTTT
few	-	TRBV12-1	TRBJ1-3	CASSPRRQGSGNTIYF	TGTGCCAGCAGCCCGAGGCGACAGGGGTCTGGAAACACCATATATTTT
once	-	TRBV29-1	TRBJ2-1	CSAADYYNEQFF	TGCAGCGCTGCGGACTATTACAATGAGCAGTTCTTC
-	-	TRBV7-9	TRBJ2-1	CASSLAGDRNEQFF	TGTGCCAGCAGCTTAGCTGGGGACCGCAATGAGCAGTTCTTC
-	-	TRBV7-2	TRBJ2-1	CASSLKPREQFF	TGTGCCAGCAGCTTAAAGCCCCGGGAGCAGTTCTTC
-	-	TRBV5-6	TRBJ1-4	CASSLMGPRIFGEKLFF	TGTGCCAGCAGCTTGATGGGACCCCGGATTTTCGGTGAAAAACTGTTTTTT
-	-	TRBV7-2	TRBJ2-1	CASSLRPLVRSEQFF	TGTGCCAGCAGCTTACGGCCCCTAGTGAGGTCGGAGCAGTTCTTC
-	-	TRBV3-1/TRBV3-2	TRBJ1-4	CASSQVIRGSEKLFF	TGTGCCAGCAGCCAGGTCATTCGGGGGTCCGAAAAACTGTTTTTT
-	-	TRBV29-1	TRBJ1-2	CSVRRGTGRDDYGYTF	TGCAGCGTCCGTAGGGGTACGGGAAGGGATGACTATGGCTACACCTTC
once	TRBD2	TRBV27	TRBJ2-1	CASSYEGRAYNEQFF	TGTGCCAGCAGTTACGAGGGGAGGGCCTACAATGAGCAGTTCTTC
-	-	TRBV15	TRBJ2-1	CATSRDASRFEQFF	TGTGCCACCAGCAGAGATGCTAGCCGGTTTGAGCAGTTCTTC
-	-	TRBV29-1	TRBJ2-2	CSVESSTGELFF	TGCAGCGTTGAGAGTAGCACCGGGGAGCTGTTTTTT
-	TRBD2	TRBV28	TRBJ2-4	CASSPSGIEKNIQYF	TGTGCCAGCAGTCCCAGCGGGATTGAAAAAAACATTCAGTACTTC
-	-	TRBV18	TRBJ2-6	CASTGSGANVLTF	TGTGCCAGCACTGGCTCTGGGGCCAACGTCCTGACTTTC
-	-	TRBV4-1	TRBJ1-2	CASSQDIAGGRVGGYTF	TGCGCCAGCAGCCAAGATATAGCAGGCGGCAGAGTGGGGGGCTACACCTTC
-	-	TRBV28	TRBJ1-2	CASTLGQGGYGYTF	TGTGCCAGCACCTTGGGACAAGGGGGCTATGGCTACACCTTC
few	-	TRBV30	TRBJ1-2	CAWSVPGGTGYTF	TGTGCCTGGAGTGTACCGGGGGGGACTGGCTACACCTTC
-	-	TRBV10-3	TRBJ2-2	CAISANTGELFF	TGTGCCATCAGTGCGAACACCGGGGAGCTGTTTTTT
-	TRBD1	TRBV2	TRBJ1-6	CASSELWDRESPLHF	TGTGCCAGCAGTGAATTATGGGACAGGGAATCACCCCTCCACTTT
-	-	TRBV30	TRBJ1-5	CAWSVGINQPQHF	TGTGCCTGGTCGGTCGGAATCAATCAGCCCCAGCATTTT
-	-	TRBV11-3	TRBJ2-5	CASSLRQLQETQYF	TGTGCCAGCAGCTTGAGACAGCTCCAAGAGACCCAGTACTTC
-	-	TRBV3-1/TRBV3-2	TRBJ1-4	CASGSIATNEKLFF	TGTGCCAGCGGGTCCATTGCAACTAATGAAAAACTGTTTTTT